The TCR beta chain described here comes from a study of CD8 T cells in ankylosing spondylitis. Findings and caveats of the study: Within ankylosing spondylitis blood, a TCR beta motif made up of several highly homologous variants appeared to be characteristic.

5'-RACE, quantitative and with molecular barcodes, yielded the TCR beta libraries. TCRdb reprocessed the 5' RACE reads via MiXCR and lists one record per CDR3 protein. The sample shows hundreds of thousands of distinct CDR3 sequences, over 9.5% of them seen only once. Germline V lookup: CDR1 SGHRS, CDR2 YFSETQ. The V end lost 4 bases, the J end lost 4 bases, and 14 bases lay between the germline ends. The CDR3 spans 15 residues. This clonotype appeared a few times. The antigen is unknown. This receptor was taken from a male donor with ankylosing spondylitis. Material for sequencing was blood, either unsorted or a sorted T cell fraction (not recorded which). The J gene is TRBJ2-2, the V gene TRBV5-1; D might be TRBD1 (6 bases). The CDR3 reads CASSPDRLGTGELFF. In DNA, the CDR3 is TGCGCCAGCAGCCCGGACAGATTGGGCACCGGGGAGCTGTTTTTT.